By sample fraction, the clone carrying this T cell receptor (beta chain) is medium-sized. Since the library was made to target alpha chains, this beta chain is a stray read and its abundance is not meaningful. The sample is drawn from a study of spatial heterogeneity in lung cancer. Overall study context: Fewer alpha-chain than beta-chain sequences were consistently detected. The average count in raw reads for each unique TCR and UMI combination exceeded 9.5 appearances.

CDR1 and CDR2 (germline): DFQATT, SNEGSKA (reference sequence). Trimming at V came to 6 bases and at J to 5 bases, leaving 9 bases not matched to a gene. This CDR3 region has 14 residues. A unique molecular identifier was carried by every single TCR cDNA molecule. TCRdb analysed the 5' RACE reads with MiXCR anew, one entry per CDR3 protein. Of thousands of distinct CDR3 sequences in the sample, 18% were seen once. The time point denotes: sample taken at primary tumor resection. Whole RNA from tumor, nontumor lung or frozen PBMC was sequenced unsorted. The 60 to 90 donors had untreated early-stage non-small cell lung cancer.

The material sequenced was normal lung tissue next to the tumor, taken at surgery. This chain uses TRBV20-1 with TRBJ2-2; 7 bases are shared with TRBD1. This TCR derives from a male donor with early-stage non-small cell lung cancer. The CDR3 region has the DNA TGCAGTGCCCAGTTGACAGGGCGAACCGGGGAGCTGTTTTTT. Translated: CSAQLTGRTGELFF.